The next 10 T cell receptor beta chains were all read from a single sample in a study of vaccination and CD4 T cells after COVID-19. TCRdb analysed the PCR reads with MiXCR anew, one entry per CDR3 protein. The sample records 20,000 to 25,000 distinct CDR3 sequences, around 58% being singletons. The specimen comprised CD4+ T cells from blood, sampled before SARS-CoV-2 vaccination. The receptor source for this set is a human donor who had recovered from COVID-19.

This clonotype was counted between two and nine times. This chain uses TRBV7-2 with TRBJ1-2; the match to TRBD1 covers 11 bases. The CDR3 loop spans 15 amino acids. Trimming took 3 bases from V and 7 from J; bases not matched to a gene: 7. Germline V gives CDR1 SGHTA, CDR2 FQGNSA. The CDR3 DNA sequence: TGTGCCAGCAGCTTTCCGGGACAGGGGGTAGGTGGCTACACCTTC. Amino acid sequence: CASSFPGQGVGGYTF.

This CDR3 is CASSQGGGQNYNEQFF. DNA of the CDR3: TGCGCCAGCAGCCAAGGAGGCGGACAGAATTACAATGAGCAGTTCTTC. This chain links TRBV4-3 with TRBJ2-1, with D tentatively TRBD1 (6 bases). Germline CDR1 and CDR2: LGHNA and YSLEER. The ends were cut back, 1 base at V and 4 bases at J, with 14 bases in the middle. The CDR3 spans 16 residues.

The chain combines TRBV24-1 with TRBJ2-3; TRBD1 or TRBD2 may be the D gene (5 bases each). CDR1 and CDR2 from the germline V gene are KGHDR and SFDVKD. V was pared by 4 bases and J by 2 bases, with 6 bases between. The CDR3 covers 13 residues. This chain's CDR3 is CATSDGATDTQYF. The DNA for the CDR3 is TGTGCCACCAGTGACGGGGCCACAGATACGCAGTATTTT.

The chain carries TRBV7-6 and TRBJ2-7; 14 bases agree with TRBD2. With V trimmed by 3 bases and J by 2 bases, 6 bases remained unmatched. The CDR3 sequence is 17 residues long. CDR1 is SGHVS, CDR2 FNYEAQ, per germline. Written as DNA, the CDR3 is TGTGCCAGCAGCTTGGGACTAGCGGGAGAATTCGCCTACGAGCAGTACTTC. Its translation is CASSLGLAGEFAYEQYF.

There are a few counts of this clonotype. V and J are TRBV7-2 and TRBJ2-1; 7 bases match TRBD2. V shed 1 base, J shed 0 bases, and the junction held 6 bases outside the gene matches. This CDR3 comprises 17 residues. Germline CDR1 is SGHTA and CDR2 is FQGNSA. The CDR3 protein is CASSLEIAGFSYNEQFF. DNA of the CDR3: TGTGCCAGCAGCTTAGAGATAGCGGGTTTCTCCTACAATGAGCAGTTCTTC.

The chain carries TRBV5-4 and TRBJ1-2; weak D call: TRBD1 (6 bases). Germline CDR1 and CDR2: SGHNT and YYREEE (reference sequence). With 2 bases removed from V and 14 bases from J, the gap between germline ends came to 25 bases. This CDR3 has 15 residues. As DNA, the CDR3 is TGTGCCAGCAGCTTTTTGTCTGGCCAAACAGGGCGGAGGACCTTC. Translation gives CASSFLSGQTGRRTF.

This clonotype was picked up a small number of times. V gene TRBV6-4 combines with J gene TRBJ1-2; no clear D gene. The CDR3 length is 14 residues. The ends were cut back, 8 bases at V and 9 bases at J, with 22 bases in the middle. The germline gives CDR1 MRHNA, CDR2 SNTAGT. For the CDR3, the DNA is TGTGCCAGCCTTCCCCCCCCAAATGTGATTCGCTACACCTTC. Its protein is CASLPPPNVIRYTF.

This clonotype was picked up a small number of times. V and J are TRBV20-1 and TRBJ1-1; D is perhaps TRBD1 (5 bases). The germline CDR1 and CDR2 sequences are DFQATT and SNEGSKA (reference sequence). The CDR3 is made up of 12 amino acids. V dropped 3 bases and J dropped 4 bases, with 9 bases sitting between them. The CDR3 here is CSARTGATEAFF. CDR3 bases: TGCAGTGCTAGGACCGGGGCCACTGAAGCTTTCTTT.

J is TRBJ2-3 and V is TRBV6-1; TRBD2 might be the D (6 bases). Trimming removed 4 bases at V and 2 bases at J, with 13 bases between. CDR3 size: 15 residues. Looked up from germline, CDR1 is MNHNS and CDR2 is SASEGT. CDR3 region: CASSVTRDLTDTQYF. In nucleotides, the CDR3 is TGTGCCAGCAGTGTGACTAGAGACCTCACAGATACGCAGTATTTT.

The chain combines TRBV5-4 with TRBJ1-1, with 7 bases matching TRBD1. Germline V gives CDR1 SGHNT, CDR2 YYREEE (reference sequence). V gave up 4 bases and J gave up 1 base; unmatched junction bases: 10. CDR3 size: 16 residues. The CDR3, as DNA: TGTGCCAGCAGCCCCACTGGGGCAGGGGGGAACACTGAAGCTTTCTTT. It is translated as CASSPTGAGGNTEAFF.